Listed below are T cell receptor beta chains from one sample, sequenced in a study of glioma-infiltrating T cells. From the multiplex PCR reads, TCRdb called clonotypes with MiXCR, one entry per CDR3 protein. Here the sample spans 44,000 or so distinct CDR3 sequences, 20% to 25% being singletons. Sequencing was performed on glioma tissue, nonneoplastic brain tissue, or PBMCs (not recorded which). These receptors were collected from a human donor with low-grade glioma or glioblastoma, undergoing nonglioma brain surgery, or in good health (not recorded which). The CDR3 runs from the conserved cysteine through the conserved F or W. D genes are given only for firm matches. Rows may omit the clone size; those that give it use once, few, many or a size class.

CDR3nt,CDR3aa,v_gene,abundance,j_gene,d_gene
TGTGCCAGCAGTCCAGGGGACAGCCTCCAAGAGACCCAGTACTTC,CASSPGDSLQETQYF,TRBV12-3/TRBV12-4,few,TRBJ2-5,TRBD1
TGTGCCAGTAGTATATTAGAGCGGGACAGCTACGGCTACACCTTC,CASSILERDSYGYTF,TRBV19,.,TRBJ1-2,TRBD1
TGTGCCAGCAGCTTAAGTCTCGGGGCCCGGGAGGCCAAGTACTTC,CASSLSLGAREAKYF,TRBV7-6,.,TRBJ2-5,TRBD2
TGTGCCAGCAGTTCCTTAGCGACAGGATGGACCGGGGAGCTGTTTTTT,CASSSLATGWTGELFF,TRBV28,many,TRBJ2-2,.
TGTGCCAGCAGTTCAGCCCAGCGGGGGGGACAAGAGACCCAGTACTTC,CASSSAQRGGQETQYF,TRBV6-1,few,TRBJ2-5,TRBD2
TGTGCCAGCAGTCTCGGGATTAATAAAAAACTGTTTTTT,CASSLGINKKLFF,TRBV12-3/TRBV12-4,.,TRBJ1-4,.
TGTGCCAGCAGCCAAGTGGGCGGGGCTCGAGATACGCAGTATTTT,CASSQVGGARDTQYF,TRBV4-2,many,TRBJ2-3,.
TGTGCCAGCAGACCTGTGGAGGGGCGTCGAACTGAAGCTTTCTTT,CASRPVEGRRTEAFF,TRBV12-3/TRBV12-4,many,TRBJ1-1,.
TGCGCCAGCAGCCAAGATTCGACCAGCTCCTACGAGCAGTACTTC,CASSQDSTSSYEQYF,TRBV4-1,many,TRBJ2-7,.
TGTGCCAGTAGTCCAAGGCTAGCGGGGGAGCTCTATGAGCAGTTCTTC,CASSPRLAGELYEQFF,TRBV19,.,TRBJ2-1,TRBD2
TGTGCCAGCCTCGGACAGGGGATGCGACATACGCAGTATTTT,CASLGQGMRHTQYF,TRBV28,many,TRBJ2-3,TRBD1
TGTGACAGCAGGGAACTGGATACGCAGTATTTT,CDSRELDTQYF,TRBV2,.,TRBJ2-3,.
TGTGCCAGTACCCCAGCGGCCGTTGATGTCACTGAAGCTTTCTTT,CASTPAAVDVTEAFF,TRBV19,.,TRBJ1-1,.
TGTGCCAGCAGTTTATTAGACAGGGGGGACTATGGCTACACCTTC,CASSLLDRGDYGYTF,TRBV28,many,TRBJ1-2,TRBD1
TGTGCCAGCTCATCCCGGGACAGGGGTCATGAGCAGTTCTTC,CASSSRDRGHEQFF,TRBV18,many,TRBJ2-1,TRBD1
TGCAGCGTTATCCCATTCTCCTCTGGAAACACCATATATTTT,CSVIPFSSGNTIYF,TRBV29-1,few,TRBJ1-3,.
TGCAGTGCTCCCGGTGCAGTGGACCTAGCCAAAAACATTCAGTACTTC,CSAPGAVDLAKNIQYF,TRBV20-1,many,TRBJ2-4,.
TGCGCCAGCAGCCAAGGAGGACTAGCGGGGGGGCCTGGCAATGAGCAGTTCTTC,CASSQGGLAGGPGNEQFF,TRBV4-1,many,TRBJ2-1,TRBD2
TGTGCCAGCAGTTTTGATGACTTGCGGAATGAGCAGTTCTTC,CASSFDDLRNEQFF,TRBV12-3/TRBV12-4,.,TRBJ2-1,.
TGTGCCAGCAGTAGGGACATTATCACAGATACGCAGTATTTT,CASSRDIITDTQYF,TRBV27,.,TRBJ2-3,.
TGTGCCAGCAGCCCTCGCAGGTCCGCGAGCTCTGGGGCCAACGTCCTGACTTTC,CASSPRRSASSGANVLTF,TRBV6-1,many,TRBJ2-6,.
TGTGCCAGTAGTATTTGGGAAAACCCGGGCACCCAGTACTTC,CASSIWENPGTQYF,TRBV19,few,TRBJ2-5,.
TGCGCCAGCAGTGAGAGCGCAAAAAAGCAGTACTTC,CASSESAKKQYF,TRBV10-2,many,TRBJ2-7,.
TGTGCCAGCAGTTTCCCCGGGACTACTTCCTACGAGCAGTACTTC,CASSFPGTTSYEQYF,TRBV6-1,few,TRBJ2-7,TRBD2
TGCAGCGTTAAGGGGTCCCAGAACACTGAAGCTTTCTTT,CSVKGSQNTEAFF,TRBV29-1,few,TRBJ1-1,.
TGCAGTGCTAGTGCAGGGCATGGCTACACCTTC,CSASAGHGYTF,TRBV20-1,many,TRBJ1-2,.
TGCAGCGTTGGAGGACATGGTACTGAAGCTTTCTTT,CSVGGHGTEAFF,TRBV29-1,few,TRBJ1-1,.
TGTGCCAGCAGTTTTGAGGGGTTCGGCAATCAGCCCCAGCATTTT,CASSFEGFGNQPQHF,TRBV12-3/TRBV12-4,many,TRBJ1-5,.
TGTGCCAGCAGGCGCGGGGGAGAGAGCTACGAGCAGTACTTC,CASRRGGESYEQYF,TRBV6-1,many,TRBJ2-7,TRBD2
TGTGCCAGCGACAGGGGGAACTATGGCTACACCTTC,CASDRGNYGYTF,TRBV28,many,TRBJ1-2,TRBD1
TGTGCCAGCAGTTTAAGAGCGGTCACAGATACGCAGTATTTT,CASSLRAVTDTQYF,TRBV12-3/TRBV12-4,many,TRBJ2-3,.
TGTGCCAGCAGTTGGGCCCCGCAAGGCACTGAAGCTTTCTTT,CASSWAPQGTEAFF,TRBV27,many,TRBJ1-1,.
TGTGCCAGCAGGATGTTAGTGGGGAACTATGGCTACACCTTC,CASRMLVGNYGYTF,TRBV7-2,many,TRBJ1-2,.
TGTGCCAGCAGTTTAAGGCGCCCCCCGTACGAGCAGTACTTC,CASSLRRPPYEQYF,TRBV12-3/TRBV12-4,.,TRBJ2-7,.
TGTGCCAGCAGCCAAGGAGGGGGCGGAGAGACCCAGTACTTC,CASSQGGGGETQYF,TRBV7-9,.,TRBJ2-5,.
TGTGCCAGCCGCAGCCAAGAGACCCAGTACTTC,CASRSQETQYF,TRBV18,many,TRBJ2-5,.
TGCAGTGCTAGAGTACTCAAAACTAGCGGTGCTTCAGGTACGCAGTATTTT,CSARVLKTSGASGTQYF,TRBV20-1,many,TRBJ2-3,TRBD2
TGTGCCAGCAGTAGGGACAGGGTGGACCAGCCCCAGCATTTT,CASSRDRVDQPQHF,TRBV2,many,TRBJ1-5,TRBD1